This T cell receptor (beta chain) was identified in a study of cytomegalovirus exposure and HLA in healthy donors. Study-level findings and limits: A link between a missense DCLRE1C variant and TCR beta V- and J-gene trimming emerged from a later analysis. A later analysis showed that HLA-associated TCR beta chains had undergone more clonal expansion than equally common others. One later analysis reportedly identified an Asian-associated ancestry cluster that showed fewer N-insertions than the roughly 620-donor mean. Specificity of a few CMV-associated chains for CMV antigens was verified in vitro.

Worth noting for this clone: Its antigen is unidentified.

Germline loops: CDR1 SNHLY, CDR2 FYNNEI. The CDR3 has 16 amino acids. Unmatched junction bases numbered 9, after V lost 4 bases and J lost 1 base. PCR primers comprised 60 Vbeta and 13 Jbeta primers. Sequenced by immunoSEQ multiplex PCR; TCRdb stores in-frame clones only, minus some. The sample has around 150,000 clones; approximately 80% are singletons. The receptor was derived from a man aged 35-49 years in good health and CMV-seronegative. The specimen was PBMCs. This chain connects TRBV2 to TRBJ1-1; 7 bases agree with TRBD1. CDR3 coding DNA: TGTGCCAGCAGTGGTCTAACAGGGGCGCCGAACACTGAAGCTTTCTTT. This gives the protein CASSGLTGAPNTEAFF.